This T cell receptor (beta chain) was found in a study of T cell responses to AZD1222 COVID-19 vaccine (dated by TCRdb to the early 2020s). In the study overall: AZD1222 recipients given second doses at about 4 weeks or at about 12 weeks were pooled, since spike-specific TCR depth and breadth were not found to differ between the two schedules. A total of about 250 trial participants underwent TCR sequencing, of whom about 200 had received two doses of AZD1222 and about 25 had received two doses of the MenACWY control vaccine. Trial participants were enrolled into age subgroups of 18-55, 56-69 and 70-plus years, which contained approximately 150, 28 and 58 TCR-sequenced participants, respectively.

Broad study findings and their caveats: Conclusions about previously exposed vaccinees are limited because only five to seven AZD1222 recipients were SARS-CoV-2 seropositive at baseline. Most participants were white British and females outnumbered males, and the authors suggested that clonal diversity may have been underestimated. Reportedly, close to half of the unique spike-specific TCRs recognized epitopes lying outside the regions that are mutated in the B.1.351 and B.1.1.7 variants. Because no day 14 peak-response samples were available, repertoires were characterized only after the peak T cell response. In the small 56-69-year group, the increase in depth fell short of significance, most likely because of low power. CD4 TCRs associated with the vaccine covered the entire spike protein, and the dominant responses were in regions 160-218 and 743-854. After two AZD1222 doses, both the breadth and the depth of spike-specific TCRs were significantly higher than at day 0 and than in MenACWY recipients.

Read against the paper, the sample's time point label means: baseline before first vaccination. Samples from vaccinated people were obtained from the UK trials COV001 and COV002, which included a single-blind randomized controlled phase 2/3 trial of AZD1222 (ChAdOx1 nCoV-19) in healthy adults. For TCRbeta chain sequencing, PBMC samples from trial participants were taken at day 0 and at day 28 after the second dose. A remark on this clone: Its antigen remains unidentified. There are no base qualities to consult, and no much larger clone falls within one base.

The CDR3 regions of human TCRbeta chains were analyzed by immunosequencing. Under the source paper's analysis protocol: Repertoire TCRs were matched against a reference library of SARS-CoV-2-specific TCRs generated with the MIRA antigen-specificity platform. Breadth was defined as the fraction of unique TCRs that were SARS-CoV-2-associated. Depth was defined as the fraction of total T cells that were SARS-CoV-2-associated. Using the MIRA data, each spike-specific TCR was assigned both to the spike region to which the TCR was reactive and to a CD4 or CD8 class. Log10-transformed breadth and depth values were compared by one-way ANOVA with Sidak's multiple comparisons tests. The immuneACCESS repertoire file appears here via TCRdb, limited to in-frame rearrangements. These files lack a portion of the clones; in checked studies, under half of the deficit traces to unresolved V genes, and the cause of the others is not known. The DNA was the basis for D and trimming; V, J and clone size are from that table. In all, the sample holds under 300,000 clones, and 85% to 95% of those were seen once. The ten largest clonotypes hold around 0.5% of the sample.

The source material was peripheral blood, sampled on day 0 of AZD1222 vaccination. This clonotype was obtained from an adult in good health.

The base sequence is TGCGCCAGCAGCCCTCGCGCGGGGGGAGGCACCGGGGAGCTGTTTTTT. It specifies CASSPRAGGGTGELFF. The V and J genes are TRBV5-1 and TRBJ2-2, with 8 bases in between that match TRBD2. As encoded in the germline V gene, CDR1 is SGHRS while CDR2 is YFSETQ. Trimming removed 4 bases from V and 4 bases from J; the gene matches leave 9 bases unexplained. There are 16 amino acids in the CDR3, from cysteine to phenylalanine inclusive. Just the 48-base CDR3 DNA is kept, in frame starting at base 1. The CDR3 plus the reference TRBV5-1 and TRBJ2-2 genes for the other parts give the full variable domain: KAGVTQTPRYLIKTRGQQVTLSCSPISGHRSVSWYQQTPGQGLQFLFEYFSETQRNKGNFPGRFSGRQFSNSRSEMNVSTLELGDSALYLCASSPRAGGGTGELFFGEGSRLTVL.